The sequence of this TCR beta chain was determined in a study of blood T cell repertoires in COVID-19. Original processing methods: Reference gene primer amplification in the assay estimated nucleated cell counts. Assay used: immunoSEQ multiplex PCR; TCRdb lists only in-frame clones, some missing. From that table come the V and J calls and clone size; the DNA was used to work out D and trimming. The sample lists some 490,000 clones; 80% to 90% were seen once. Participants were aged 18 to 89 years from approximately 24 US areas. CDR3 length equals 13 residues. V shed 6 bases and J shed 1 base, with 10 bases lying between them. Per the germline V gene, CDR1 is MNHNS and CDR2 is SASEGT.

This TCR came from a woman aged 60-70 years who had recovered from COVID-19. What was sequenced was PBMCs or T cells enriched from blood (not recorded which). This sequence joins TRBV6-1 and TRBJ2-7, with D perhaps matching TRBD2 (5 bases). CDR3 region: CASSRGQSYEQYV. DNA of the CDR3: TGTGCCAGCAGCCGAGGGCAGTCCTACGAGCAGTACGTC.